The 20 T cell receptor beta chains listed next were all sequenced from one sample in a study of PD-L1 blockade in urothelial cancer. Time point: pretreatment peripheral blood. Data came from immunoSEQ multiplex PCR; TCRdb stores just in-frame clones and leaves some out. The profile shows about 130,000 clones, approximately 84% of them singletons. The sample was PBMCs, taken around atezolizumab (anti-PD-L1) treatment. The receptors come from a man aged 50 to 59 with urothelial cancer.

The chain links TRBV28 to TRBJ1-5; D call uncertain. The germline V gene has CDR1 MDHEN and CDR2 SYDVKM. The CDR3 has 14 amino acids. V dropped 8 bases and J dropped 0 bases, with 11 bases sitting between them. CDR3 DNA: TGTGCCAGCTCCGGGAGGGTTAGCAATCAGCCCCAGCATTTT. This translates into CASSGRVSNQPQHF.

The chain couples TRBV19 to TRBJ1-4; possibly TRBD1 for D (6 bases). The V end lost 4 bases, the J end lost 3 bases, and 12 bases lay between the germline ends. Germline CDR1 and CDR2: LNHDA and SQIVND (reference sequence). The CDR3 length is 15 residues. CDR3 in amino acids: CASSTAWTANEKLFF. The CDR3 coding sequence is TGTGCCAGTAGTACAGCATGGACAGCTAATGAAAAACTGTTTTTT. Supplemented by reference TRBV19 and TRBJ1-4, the full variable domain reads DGGITQSPKYLFRKEGQNVTLSCEQNLNHDAMYWYRQDPGQGLRLIYYSQIVNDFQKGDIAEGYSVSREKKESFPLTVTSAQKNPTAFYLCASSTAWTANEKLFFGSGTQLSVL.

The V call is TRBV7-3, the J call TRBJ2-5, with TRBD2 identical over 8 bases. Germline loops: CDR1 SGHTA, CDR2 FQGTGA. The CDR3 is made up of 13 amino acids. J lost 5 bases, V lost 3 bases, and 2 bases had no gene match. The CDR3 here is CASSFASGETQYF. The DNA for the CDR3 is TGTGCCAGCAGCTTCGCTAGCGGGGAGACCCAGTACTTC.

V gene TRBV19 combines with J gene TRBJ2-7; D might be TRBD1 (6 bases). Trimming cost V 5 bases and J 1 base, with 15 bases left between them. CDR1 is LNHDA, CDR2 SQIVND, per germline (reference sequence). The CDR3 covers 15 residues. CDR3 sequence reads: CASSSTGTSSYEQYF. As DNA, the CDR3 is TGTGCCAGTAGTTCCACCGGGACATCTTCCTACGAGCAGTACTTC.

This rearrangement joins TRBV6-5 to TRBJ1-3, with TRBD1 identical over 7 bases. There are 16 residues in the CDR3. The germline V gene has CDR1 MNHEY and CDR2 SVGAGI. J gave up 2 bases and V 0 bases, and 4 bases lay outside the gene matches. The DNA for the CDR3 is TGTGCCAGCAGTTACTCCAGACAGGGCCCTGGAAACACCATATATTTT. Translation gives CASSYSRQGPGNTIYF.

The rearrangement uses TRBV27 and TRBJ2-6; 8 bases agree with TRBD2. J lost 3 bases, V lost 6 bases, and 4 bases had no gene match. Germline CDR1 reads MNHEY; CDR2 reads SMNVEV (reference sequence). The CDR3 is made up of 15 amino acids. CDR3 in amino acids: CASSSGGVGANVLTF. CDR3 DNA sequence: TGTGCCAGCAGCTCGGGGGGGGTTGGGGCCAACGTCCTGACTTTC.

The V and J genes are TRBV30 and TRBJ1-5; unclear D gene. Germline V gene sequence: CDR1 GTSNPN, CDR2 SVGIG (reference sequence). The CDR3 loop spans 15 amino acids. Trimming removed 0 bases from V and 4 bases from J, with 13 bases in between. The CDR3 spells CAWSVSLLWNQPQHF. The CDR3 DNA reads as TGTGCCTGGAGTGTGTCACTTCTTTGGAATCAGCCCCAGCATTTT.

The chain employs TRBV2 and TRBJ2-1, with 8 bases lining up with TRBD1. The CDR3 has 16 amino acids. Losses at the gene ends were 6 bases for V and 0 bases for J; bases not matched to a gene: 7. Germline V lookup: CDR1 SNHLY, CDR2 FYNNEI. CDR3 region: CASRVTGGSSYNEQFF. The CDR3 DNA follows: TGTGCCAGCAGAGTAACAGGGGGGAGCTCCTACAATGAGCAGTTCTTC.

The chain links TRBV2 to TRBJ1-5, with 9 bases fitting TRBD1. The germline V gene encodes CDR1 SNHLY and CDR2 FYNNEI. J was trimmed by 2 bases and V by 6 bases; bases with no gene match: 8. CDR3 size: 16 residues. The CDR3 protein is CASRESRDRGNQPQHF. In nucleotides, the CDR3 is TGTGCCAGCAGGGAGTCCAGGGACAGGGGCAATCAGCCCCAGCATTTT.

Ten or more counts support this clone. J is TRBJ2-7 and V is TRBV6-4, with no clear D. Germline loops: CDR1 MRHNA, CDR2 SNTAGT. V gave up 0 bases and J gave up 0 bases, with 9 bases separating them. This CDR3 spans 15 amino acids. CDR3 loop: CASSDSVAGSYEQYF. In DNA, the CDR3 is TGTGCCAGCAGTGACTCGGTCGCAGGCTCCTACGAGCAGTACTTC.

The rearrangement joins TRBV27 to TRBJ1-1; 7 bases map to TRBD1. Germline CDR1 and CDR2: MNHEY and SMNVEV (reference sequence). After removal of 5 bases from V and 4 bases from J, the junction contained 7 bases not matched to a gene. The CDR3 extends over 14 amino acids. The CDR3 sequence: CASSAPTGLTEAFF. Here the CDR3 DNA reads TGTGCCAGCAGTGCCCCGACAGGGCTCACTGAAGCTTTCTTT.

The chain couples TRBV6-5 to TRBJ2-2; tentatively, D is TRBD1 (5 bases). V lost 4 bases to trimming and J lost 8 bases, with 8 bases between them. The germline V gene encodes CDR1 MNHEY and CDR2 SVGAGI. There are 12 residues in the CDR3. The CDR3 bases are TGTGCCAGCAGTTCCAGGGTTGGGGAGCTGTTTTTT. This sequence encodes CASSSRVGELFF.

This clone appeared a few times. V usage is TRBV6-6 and J usage is TRBJ1-4; 7 bases agree with TRBD1. The CDR3 consists of 14 residues. The V gene's germline CDR1 is MNHNY and CDR2 SVGAGI (reference sequence). V lost 6 bases to trimming and J lost 3 bases; unmatched junction nucleotides: 4. CDR3 residues: CASRTGTANEKLFF. The CDR3 coding sequence is TGTGCCAGCAGGACCGGGACAGCTAATGAAAAACTGTTTTTT.

This clone was detected only once. This chain joins TRBV9 and TRBJ1-4, with 8 nucleotides matching TRBD1. In germline, CDR1 is SGDLS, CDR2 YYNGEE. This CDR3 spans 15 amino acids. The junction had 6 bases not matched to a gene; V was cut back by 4 bases and J by 4 bases. The DNA of the CDR3 is TGTGCCAGCAGCCCCAGACAGGGGTTTAATGAAAAACTGTTTTTT. Translation gives CASSPRQGFNEKLFF. The entire variable domain, with the rest obtained from reference TRBV9 and TRBJ1-4, is as follows: DSGVTQTPKHLITATGQRVTLRCSPRSGDLSVYWYQQSLDQGLQFLIQYYNGEERAKGNILERFSAQQFPDLHSELNLSSLELGDSALYFCASSPRQGFNEKLFFGSGTQLSVL.

The chain carries TRBV4-2 and TRBJ2-2; 9 bases are shared with TRBD2. CDR3 length: 18 amino acids. Trimming cost V 0 bases and J 4 bases; bases outside gene matches: 9. CDR1 and CDR2 from the germline V gene are LGHNA and YNFKEQ. The CDR3 DNA sequence: TGTGCCAGCAGCCAAGAACTTTTGGCGGGAGGGTCCACCGGGGAGCTGTTTTTT. Translation: CASSQELLAGGSTGELFF.

This clone was counted once. The chain uses TRBV5-6 and TRBJ2-1, with 8 positions matching TRBD2. V was pared by 4 bases and J by 10 bases, with 4 bases of the junction left unmatched. The CDR3 is 12 residues long. Germline V CDR1 and CDR2: SGHDT, YYEEEE. The CDR3 DNA sequence: TGTGCCAGCAGCCCGGGAGGGCGGGAGCAGTTCTTC. Its protein is CASSPGGREQFF.

J is TRBJ2-2 and V is TRBV5-4, with TRBD1 matching over 9 bases. The V segment lost 1 base and the J segment 3 bases; nucleotides outside the gene matches: 1. Germline loops: CDR1 SGHNT, CDR2 YYREEE (reference sequence). The CDR3 runs to 15 residues. CDR3 in amino acids: CASSLTGGHTGELFF. The CDR3 DNA reads as TGTGCCAGCAGCTTGACAGGGGGCCACACCGGGGAGCTGTTTTTT.

The gene calls are TRBV19 and TRBJ1-5, with a tentative D call TRBD1 (6 bases). The CDR3 loop spans 15 amino acids. Trimming took off 6 bases at V and 1 base at J, with 13 bases between the two ends. In germline, CDR1 is LNHDA, CDR2 SQIVND (reference sequence). The CDR3 spells CASRKTGPSNQPQHF. The CDR3 DNA reads as TGTGCCAGTAGGAAAACAGGGCCGAGCAATCAGCCCCAGCATTTT.

This clone was picked up a small number of times. This chain links TRBV18 with TRBJ1-1, with D unresolved. Germline assignment: CDR1 KGHSH and CDR2 LQKENI. The CDR3 runs to 14 residues. V lost 4 bases and J 5 bases, leaving 14 bases between the germline ends. The CDR3 DNA follows: TGTGCCAGCTCACTTCGCCCGGGTTATACTGAAGCTTTCTTT. Translation gives CASSLRPGYTEAFF.

The chain joins TRBV5-5 to TRBJ2-7, with unresolved D. Trimming took 0 bases from V and 3 from J, leaving 7 bases between them. From germline, CDR1 is SGHKS and CDR2 YYEKEE (reference sequence). The CDR3 is 13 amino acids. The CDR3 DNA reads TGTGCCAGCAGCTTGGGACGGAGCTACGAGCAGTACTTC. As protein: CASSLGRSYEQYF.